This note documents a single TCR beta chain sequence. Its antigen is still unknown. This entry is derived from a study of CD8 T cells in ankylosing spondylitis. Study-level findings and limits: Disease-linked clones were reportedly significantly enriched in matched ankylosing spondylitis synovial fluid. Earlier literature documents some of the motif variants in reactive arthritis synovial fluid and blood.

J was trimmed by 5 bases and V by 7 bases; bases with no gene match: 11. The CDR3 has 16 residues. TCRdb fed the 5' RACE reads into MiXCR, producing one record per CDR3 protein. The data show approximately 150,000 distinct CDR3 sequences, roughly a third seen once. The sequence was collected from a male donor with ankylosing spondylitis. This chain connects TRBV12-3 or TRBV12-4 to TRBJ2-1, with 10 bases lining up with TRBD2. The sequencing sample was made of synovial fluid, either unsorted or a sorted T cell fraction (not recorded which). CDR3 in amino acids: CASTQFRTSGNNEQFF. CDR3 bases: TGTGCCAGCACCCAATTTCGGACTAGCGGAAACAATGAGCAGTTCTTC.